The entry that follows covers one TCR beta chain sequence. This sample stems from a study of blood T cell repertoires in COVID-19. This CDR3 contains 15 residues. The V gene lost 2 bases and the J gene lost 7 bases, with 14 bases spanning the gap. Germline-derived CDR1 and CDR2 are MDHEN and SYDVKM. Libraries were prepared by immunoSEQ multiplex PCR; TCRdb keeps only in-frame clonotypes and omits some of them. This table has 40,000 to 50,000 clones, around 84% appearing once. This TCR came from a man aged 65 to 85 with acute or convalescent COVID-19. The sample comprised peripheral blood. J is TRBJ1-4 and V is TRBV28; D not resolved. Here the CDR3 reads CASSLTPGGAEKLFF. CDR3 bases: TGTGCCAGCAGTTTAACCCCCGGCGGTGCTGAAAAACTGTTTTTT.